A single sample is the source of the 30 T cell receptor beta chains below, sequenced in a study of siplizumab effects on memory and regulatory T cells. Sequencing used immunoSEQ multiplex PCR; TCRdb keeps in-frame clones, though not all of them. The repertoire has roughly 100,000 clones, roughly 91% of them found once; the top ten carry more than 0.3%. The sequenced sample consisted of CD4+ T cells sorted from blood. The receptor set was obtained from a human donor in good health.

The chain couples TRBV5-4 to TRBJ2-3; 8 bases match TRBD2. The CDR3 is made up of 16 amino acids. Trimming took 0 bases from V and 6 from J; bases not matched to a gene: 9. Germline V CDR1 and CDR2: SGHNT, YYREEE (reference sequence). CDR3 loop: CASSLVTGGLGDTQYF. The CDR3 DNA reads TGTGCCAGCAGCTTGGTAACGGGAGGGCTGGGGGATACGCAGTATTTT.

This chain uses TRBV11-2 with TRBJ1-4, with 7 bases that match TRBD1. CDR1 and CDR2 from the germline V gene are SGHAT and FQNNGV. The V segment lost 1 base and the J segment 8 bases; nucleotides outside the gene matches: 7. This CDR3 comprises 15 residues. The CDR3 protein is CASSLVGGVGEKLFF. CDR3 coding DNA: TGTGCCAGCAGCTTAGTAGGGGGCGTGGGGGAAAAACTGTTTTTT.

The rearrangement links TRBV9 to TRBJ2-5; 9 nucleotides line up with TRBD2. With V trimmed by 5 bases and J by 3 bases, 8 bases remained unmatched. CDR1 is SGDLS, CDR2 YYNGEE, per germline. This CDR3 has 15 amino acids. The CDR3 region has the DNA TGTGCCAGCAGTTTTAGCGGGAGTGTTAAAGAGACCCAGTACTTC. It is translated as CASSFSGSVKETQYF.

CDR3 coding DNA: TGTGCCAGCAGCCGCGACAGGTTTGGAGGCTACACCTTC. Protein product: CASSRDRFGGYTF. The rearrangement links TRBV7-6 to TRBJ1-2; D is perhaps TRBD1 (6 bases). From germline, CDR1 is SGHVS and CDR2 FNYEAQ. CDR3 length equals 13 residues. Between the trimmed V and J ends, which lost 5 bases and 8 bases, there was a span of 15 bases.

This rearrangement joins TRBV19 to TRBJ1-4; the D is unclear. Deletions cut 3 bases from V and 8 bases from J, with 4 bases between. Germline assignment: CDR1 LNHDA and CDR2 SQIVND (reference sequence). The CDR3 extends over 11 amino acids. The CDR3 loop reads CASSMEEKLFF. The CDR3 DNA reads TGTGCCAGTAGTATGGAGGAAAAACTGTTTTTT.

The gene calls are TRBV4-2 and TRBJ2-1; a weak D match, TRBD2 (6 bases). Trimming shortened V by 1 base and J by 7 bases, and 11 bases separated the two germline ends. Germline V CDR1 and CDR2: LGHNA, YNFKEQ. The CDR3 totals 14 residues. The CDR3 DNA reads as TGTGCCAGCAGCCAAGGGGCTAGCGTGAATGAGCAGTTCTTC. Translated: CASSQGASVNEQFF.

CDR3 region: CASSFRDSGLGEAFF. CDR3 bases: TGTGCCAGCAGCTTCAGGGACAGCGGCTTGGGTGAAGCTTTCTTT. This sequence joins TRBV7-9 and TRBJ1-1, with 7 bases aligning to TRBD1. CDR3 size: 15 residues. The J segment lost 7 bases and the V segment lost 3 bases, leaving 11 bases of the junction unmatched. From germline, CDR1 is SEHNR and CDR2 FQNEAQ (reference sequence).

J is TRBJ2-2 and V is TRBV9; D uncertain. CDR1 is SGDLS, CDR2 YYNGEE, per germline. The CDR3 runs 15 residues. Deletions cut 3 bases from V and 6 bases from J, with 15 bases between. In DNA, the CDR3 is TGTGCCAGCAGCGACGTTATGGGGTCCCCCGGGGAGCTGTTTTTT. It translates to CASSDVMGSPGELFF.

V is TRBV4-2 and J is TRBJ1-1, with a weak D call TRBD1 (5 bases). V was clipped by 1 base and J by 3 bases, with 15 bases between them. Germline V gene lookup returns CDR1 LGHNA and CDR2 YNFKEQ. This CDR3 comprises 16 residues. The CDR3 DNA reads TGTGCCAGCAGCCAAGGGGCAGGGAGGAGGGACACTGAAGCTTTCTTT. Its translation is CASSQGAGRRDTEAFF.

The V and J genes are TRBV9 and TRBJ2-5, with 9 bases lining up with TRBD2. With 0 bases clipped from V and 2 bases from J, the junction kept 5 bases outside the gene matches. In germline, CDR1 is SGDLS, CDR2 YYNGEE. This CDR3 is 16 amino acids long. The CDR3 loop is CASSVALREGQETQYF. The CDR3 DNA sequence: TGTGCCAGCAGCGTAGCTTTGCGGGAGGGACAAGAGACCCAGTACTTC.

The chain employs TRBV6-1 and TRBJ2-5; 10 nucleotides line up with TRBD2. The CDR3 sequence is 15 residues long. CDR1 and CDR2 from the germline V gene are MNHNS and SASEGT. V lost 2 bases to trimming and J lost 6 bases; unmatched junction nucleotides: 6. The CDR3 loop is CASSEITSGVKTQYF. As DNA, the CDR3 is TGTGCCAGCAGTGAAATAACTAGCGGGGTAAAGACCCAGTACTTC.

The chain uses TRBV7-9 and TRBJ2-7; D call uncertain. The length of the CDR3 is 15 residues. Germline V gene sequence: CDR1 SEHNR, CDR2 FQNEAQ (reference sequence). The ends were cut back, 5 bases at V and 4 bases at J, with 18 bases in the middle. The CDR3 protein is CASSPFLGYVYEQYF. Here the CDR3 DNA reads TGTGCCAGCAGCCCATTTTTAGGCTACGTGTACGAGCAGTACTTC.

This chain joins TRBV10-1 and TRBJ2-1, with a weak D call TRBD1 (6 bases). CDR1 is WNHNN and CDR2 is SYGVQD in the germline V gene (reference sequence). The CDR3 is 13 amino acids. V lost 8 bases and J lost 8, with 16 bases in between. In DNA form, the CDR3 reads TGCGCCAGCCAGGGGTTGGGTGCCGATGAGCAGTTCTTC. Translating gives CASQGLGADEQFF.

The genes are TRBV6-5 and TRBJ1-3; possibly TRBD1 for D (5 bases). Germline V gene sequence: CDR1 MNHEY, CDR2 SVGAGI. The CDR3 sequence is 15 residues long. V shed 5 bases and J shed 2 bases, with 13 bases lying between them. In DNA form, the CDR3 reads TGTGCCAGCAGTCGCCAGGGTATCCCTGGAAACACCATATATTTT. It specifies CASSRQGIPGNTIYF.

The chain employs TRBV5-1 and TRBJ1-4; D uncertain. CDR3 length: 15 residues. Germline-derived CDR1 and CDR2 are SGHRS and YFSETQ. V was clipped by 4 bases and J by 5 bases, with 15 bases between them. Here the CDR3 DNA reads TGCGCCAGCAGCCCTACAGCAGCCCAAAATGAAAAACTGTTTTTT. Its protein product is CASSPTAAQNEKLFF.

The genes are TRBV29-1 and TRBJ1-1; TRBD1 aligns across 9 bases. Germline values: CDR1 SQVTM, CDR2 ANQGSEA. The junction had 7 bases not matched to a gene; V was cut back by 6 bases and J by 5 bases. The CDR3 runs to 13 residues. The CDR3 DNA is TGCAGCGTCGTCCACAGGGGGCTTACTGAAGCTTTCTTT. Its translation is CSVVHRGLTEAFF.

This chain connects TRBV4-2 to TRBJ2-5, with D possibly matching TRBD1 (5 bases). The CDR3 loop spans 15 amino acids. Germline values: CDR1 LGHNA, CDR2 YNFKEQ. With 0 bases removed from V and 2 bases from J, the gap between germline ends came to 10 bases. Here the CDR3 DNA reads TGTGCCAGCAGCCAAGATGGGGCTTCTCAAGAGACCCAGTACTTC. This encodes CASSQDGASQETQYF.

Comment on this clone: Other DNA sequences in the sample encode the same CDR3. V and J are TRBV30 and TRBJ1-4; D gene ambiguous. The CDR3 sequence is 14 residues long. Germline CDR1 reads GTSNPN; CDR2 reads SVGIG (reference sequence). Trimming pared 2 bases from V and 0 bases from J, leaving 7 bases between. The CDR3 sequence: CAWSKSATNEKLFF. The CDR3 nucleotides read TGTGCCTGGAGTAAGAGCGCAACTAATGAAAAACTGTTTTTT. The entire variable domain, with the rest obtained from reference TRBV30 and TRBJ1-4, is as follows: SQTIHQWPATLVQPVGSPLSLECTVEGTSNPNLYWYRQAAGRGLQLLFYSVGIGQISSEVPQNLSASRPQDRQFILSSKKLLLSDSGFYLCAWSKSATNEKLFFGSGTQLSVL.

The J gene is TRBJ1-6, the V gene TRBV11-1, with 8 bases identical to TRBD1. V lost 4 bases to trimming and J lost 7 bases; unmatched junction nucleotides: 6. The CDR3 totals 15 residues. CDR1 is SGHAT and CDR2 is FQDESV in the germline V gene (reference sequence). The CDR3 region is CASSSTTGDNSPLHF. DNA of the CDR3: TGTGCCAGCAGCTCGACGACAGGGGACAATTCACCCCTCCACTTT.

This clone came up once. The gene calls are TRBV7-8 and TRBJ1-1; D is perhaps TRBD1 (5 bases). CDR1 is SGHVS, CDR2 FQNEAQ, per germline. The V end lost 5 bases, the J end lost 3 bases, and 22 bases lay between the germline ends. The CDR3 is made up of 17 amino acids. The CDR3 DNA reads TGTGCCAGCAGCCCCAGTTCTCTGGCCAGGGCGGACACTGAAGCTTTCTTT. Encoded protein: CASSPSSLARADTEAFF.

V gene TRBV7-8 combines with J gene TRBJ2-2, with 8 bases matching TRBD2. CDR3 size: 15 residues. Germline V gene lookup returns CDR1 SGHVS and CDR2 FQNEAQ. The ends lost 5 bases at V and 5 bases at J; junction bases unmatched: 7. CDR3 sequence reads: CASSLGTRGTGELFF. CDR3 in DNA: TGTGCCAGCAGCCTCGGGACTAGGGGGACCGGGGAGCTGTTTTTT.

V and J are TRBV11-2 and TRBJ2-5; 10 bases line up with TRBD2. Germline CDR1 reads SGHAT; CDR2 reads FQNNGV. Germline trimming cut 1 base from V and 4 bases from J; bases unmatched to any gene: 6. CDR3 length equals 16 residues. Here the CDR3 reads CASSLGISGGLETQYF. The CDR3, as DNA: TGTGCCAGCAGCTTAGGCATTAGCGGGGGGTTAGAGACCCAGTACTTC.

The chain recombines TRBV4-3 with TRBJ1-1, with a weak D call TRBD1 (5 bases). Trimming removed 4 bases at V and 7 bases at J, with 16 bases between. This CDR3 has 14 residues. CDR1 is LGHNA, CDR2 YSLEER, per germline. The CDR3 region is CASSPSVQRGEAFF. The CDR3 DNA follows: TGCGCCAGCAGCCCGTCGGTACAAAGGGGTGAAGCTTTCTTT.

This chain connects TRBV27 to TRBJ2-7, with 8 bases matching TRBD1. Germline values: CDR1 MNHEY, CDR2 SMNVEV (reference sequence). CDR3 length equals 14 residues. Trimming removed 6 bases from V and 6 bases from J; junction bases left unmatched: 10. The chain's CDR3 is CASSSDRGRVEQYF. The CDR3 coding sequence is TGTGCCAGCAGCTCAGACAGGGGAAGGGTCGAGCAGTACTTC.

CDR3 sequence (DNA): TGCGCCAGCAGCCTGCCCCAAGAGACCCAGTACTTC. Amino acid sequence: CASSLPQETQYF. The chain joins TRBV5-1 to TRBJ2-5; D unresolved. Germline-derived CDR1 and CDR2 are SGHRS and YFSETQ. The length of the CDR3 is 12 residues. With 4 bases removed from V and 1 base from J, the gap between germline ends came to 5 bases.

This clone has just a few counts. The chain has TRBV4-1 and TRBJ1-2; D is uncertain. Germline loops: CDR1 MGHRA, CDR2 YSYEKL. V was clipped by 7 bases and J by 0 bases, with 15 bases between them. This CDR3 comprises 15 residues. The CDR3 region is CASKEEELANYGYTF. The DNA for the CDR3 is TGCGCCAGCAAGGAGGAGGAGTTAGCTAACTATGGCTACACCTTC.

CDR3: CASNFVGPGNTIYF. The CDR3 bases are TGTGCCAGCAACTTCGTAGGGCCTGGAAACACCATATATTTT. This chain connects TRBV14 to TRBJ1-3; no reliable D call. Per germline, CDR1 SGHDN and CDR2 FVKESK. The CDR3 contains 14 residues. V lost 7 bases and J lost 2, with 12 bases in between. The variable domain in full, with the rest retrieved from reference TRBV14 and TRBJ1-3, is EAGVTQFPSHSVIEKGQTVTLRCDPISGHDNLYWYRRVMGKEIKFLLHFVKESKQDESGMPNNRFLAERTGGTYSTLKVQPAELEDSGVYFCASNFVGPGNTIYFGEGSWLTVV.

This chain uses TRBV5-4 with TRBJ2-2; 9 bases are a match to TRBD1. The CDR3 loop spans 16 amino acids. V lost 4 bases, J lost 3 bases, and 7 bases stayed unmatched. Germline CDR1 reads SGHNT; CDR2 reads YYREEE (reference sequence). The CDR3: CASSHTGGSDTGELFF. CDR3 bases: TGTGCCAGCAGCCATACAGGGGGCTCGGACACCGGGGAGCTGTTTTTT.

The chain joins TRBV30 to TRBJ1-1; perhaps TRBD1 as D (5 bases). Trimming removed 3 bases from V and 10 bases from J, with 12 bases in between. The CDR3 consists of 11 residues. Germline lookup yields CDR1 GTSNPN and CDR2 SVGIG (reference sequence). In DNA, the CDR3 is TGTGCCTGGAGGGAATCAGGGACAGCTTTCTTT. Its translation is CAWRESGTAFF.

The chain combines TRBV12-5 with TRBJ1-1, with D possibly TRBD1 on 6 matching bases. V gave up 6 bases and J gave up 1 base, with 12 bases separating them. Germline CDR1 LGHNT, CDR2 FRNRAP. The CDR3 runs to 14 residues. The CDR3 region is CASGLTGSNTEAFF. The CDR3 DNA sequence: TGTGCTAGTGGCCTGACAGGATCGAACACTGAAGCTTTCTTT.